This TCR beta chain was captured in a study of cytomegalovirus exposure and HLA in healthy donors. Background on the study: The same platform used for the 666 first-cohort repertoires was also used for the 130 or so validation repertoires, as a later analysis reported.

Using immunoSEQ multiplex PCR, the repertoire was profiled, and TCRdb retains in-frame clones only, with some absent. The data show about 360,000 clones, 86% seen once. V lost 5 bases, J lost 6 bases, and 20 bases lay in between. There are 16 residues in the CDR3. Germline V gene data show CDR1 as SGHRS and CDR2 as YFSETQ. Study findings and constraints: Reportedly, diagnosis of cytomegalovirus status by the classifier showed high specificity and sensitivity. The study recorded over 150 TCR beta chains that were cytomegalovirus-associated.

Concerning this clone itself: Its specificity is unknown.

This TCR came from a woman between 18 and 29 years old in good health and CMV-seronegative. The rearrangement joins TRBV5-1 to TRBJ2-2; D might be TRBD1 (5 bases). The sample comprised PBMCs. The CDR3 DNA follows: TGCGCCAGCAGGGTTGGCGAACAGGAATTACCCGGGGAGCTGTTTTTT. It yields the protein CASRVGEQELPGELFF.